This T cell receptor beta chain comes out of a study of CD8+ T cells in alopecia areata. Study in general: Percent of scalp involved defined treated patients' severity scores.

Reverse transcribed after extraction, RNA yielded cDNA as the sequencing template. Profiling relied on immunoSEQ multiplex PCR, and the TCRdb table lists in-frame clones only, not all of them. The data contain 150,000 or so clones, roughly 63% of them singletons. This CDR3 has 16 amino acids. Germline V gene sequence: CDR1 MNHNS, CDR2 SASEGT. V lost 1 base, J lost 0 bases, and 11 bases lay in between. Treatment noted: oral pan-JAK inhibitor, 5-10 mg twice daily. The origin of this receptor is a human donor with alopecia areata. The sequencing used CD4+ T cells sorted from blood, collected at approximately week 61, from a patient treated with tofacitinib. The V call is TRBV6-1, the J call TRBJ2-3; no clear D gene. For the CDR3, the DNA is TGTGCCAGCAGTGAAGTAGTTCGGATGAGCACAGATACGCAGTATTTT. Its translation is CASSEVVRMSTDTQYF.